This is a list of T cell receptor beta chains from one sample in a study of blood T cells in healthy people across ages. MiXCR, applied by TCRdb to the 5' RACE reads, yields one record per CDR3 protein. The sample comprises about 930,000 distinct CDR3 sequences, under 35% of which are singletons, and about 10% rests with the top ten. This sample also appeared in a second study, on T cells of mothers and their children.

The specimen sequenced was blood. These receptors originate from a woman aged 40 to 55 in good health. Both conserved end residues are part of each CDR3. The D gene is left open where the match is weak. Part of the rows lack a size; the others show once, few, many or a class for expanded clones.

>TRBV28|-|-|TRBJ1-2
CASSFVSRRGYTF
TGTGCCAGCAGTTTCGTGTCCAGACGTGGCTACACCTTC
>TRBV27|-|-|TRBJ1-1
CASSFAGTNTEAFF
TGTGCCAGCAGTTTTGCTGGAACGAACACTGAAGCTTTCTTT
>TRBV4-1|-|TRBD2|TRBJ2-1
CASSQEGAGGNEQFF
TGCGCCAGCAGCCAAGAAGGGGCCGGGGGGAATGAGCAGTTCTTC
>TRBV7-6|many|-|TRBJ2-1
CASSLADRGNEQFF
TGTGCCAGCAGCTTAGCGGATAGGGGGAATGAGCAGTTCTTC
>TRBV2|-|-|TRBJ1-4
CASSELTTNEKLFF
TGTGCCAGCAGTGAACTGACAACTAATGAAAAACTGTTTTTT
>TRBV3-1|-|-|TRBJ1-4
CASSFPAGGEKLFF
TGTGCCAGCAGCTTCCCGGCCGGGGGCGAAAAACTGTTTTTT
>TRBV9|-|-|TRBJ1-6
CASSVGLSSPLHF
TGTGCCAGCAGCGTAGGGCTTAGTTCACCCCTCCACTTT
>TRBV13|many|-|TRBJ2-3
CASSSPPDTQYF
TGTGCCAGCAGCTCCCCTCCAGATACGCAGTATTTT
>TRBV7-9|few|-|TRBJ1-1
CASSSSTLNTEAFF
TGTGCCAGCAGCTCTTCGACACTGAACACTGAAGCTTTCTTT
>TRBV20-1|-|TRBD1|TRBJ1-5
CSARGVEQGENQPQHF
TGCAGTGCTAGAGGGGTGGAACAGGGGGAGAATCAGCCCCAGCATTTT
>TRBV12-3/TRBV12-4|many|-|TRBJ1-4
CASGGLGEKLFF
TGTGCCAGCGGGGGGTTAGGAGAAAAACTGTTTTTT
>TRBV3-1|many|-|TRBJ2-5
CASSPTEQETQYF
TGTGCCAGCAGCCCGACAGAACAAGAGACCCAGTACTTC
>TRBV15|-|TRBD1|TRBJ2-2
CATSRAPGQGANTGELFF
TGTGCCACCAGCAGAGCCCCCGGACAGGGGGCGAACACCGGGGAGCTGTTTTTT
>TRBV5-1|many|TRBD1|TRBJ2-5
CASSFGTGDTETQYF
TGCGCCAGCAGCTTTGGGACAGGGGATACGGAGACCCAGTACTTC
>TRBV20-1|-|-|TRBJ2-5
CSAREGFFYQETQYF
TGCAGTGCTAGAGAGGGATTTTTCTACCAAGAGACCCAGTACTTC
>TRBV7-3|many|-|TRBJ1-2
CASSLGGPDYGYTF
TGTGCCAGCAGCTTGGGGGGCCCTGACTATGGCTACACCTTC
>TRBV28|many|TRBD1|TRBJ1-2
CASRGQLTHTF
TGTGCCAGCAGGGGACAGCTCACCCACACCTTC
>TRBV14|-|TRBD1|TRBJ1-2
CASSCGQGGLLYGYTF
TGTGCCAGCAGCTGTGGACAGGGGGGCCTCCTCTATGGCTACACCTTC
>TRBV3-1|-|-|TRBJ2-6
CASSQSGISASGANVLTF
TGTGCCAGCAGCCAATCCGGTATCAGCGCCTCTGGGGCCAACGTCCTGACTTTC
>TRBV27|-|-|TRBJ2-7
CASSPRDDYEQYF
TGTGCCAGCAGTCCCCGAGACGACTACGAGCAGTACTTC
>TRBV3-1|-|TRBD1|TRBJ1-6
CASKEGAAVDSPLHF
TGTGCCAGCAAGGAGGGGGCGGCCGTTGATTCACCCCTCCACTTT
>TRBV2|few|-|TRBJ2-7
CASSVAPISYEQYF
TGTGCCAGCAGTGTCGCACCCATCTCCTACGAGCAGTACTTC
>TRBV5-1|-|-|TRBJ2-7
CAGSWDNEQYF
TGCGCCGGCAGCTGGGACAATGAGCAGTACTTC
>TRBV29-1|many|-|TRBJ2-7
CSVGPTGRTYEQYF
TGCAGCGTTGGACCTACAGGGAGAACGTACGAGCAGTACTTC
>TRBV20-1|few|-|TRBJ1-1
CSARAQQRAQTEAFF
TGCAGTGCTAGAGCCCAACAGAGGGCGCAGACTGAAGCTTTCTTT
>TRBV18|-|-|TRBJ1-1
CASSPGGARVNTEAFF
TGTGCCAGCTCACCCGGGGGGGCGCGGGTGAACACTGAAGCTTTCTTT
>TRBV5-1|-|-|TRBJ2-2
CASRMVDVSTGELFF
TGCGCCAGCAGGATGGTAGATGTCTCCACCGGGGAGCTGTTTTTT
>TRBV28|-|-|TRBJ2-4
CASGQDGNIQYF
TGTGCCAGCGGGCAGGATGGGAACATTCAGTACTTC
>TRBV28|few|-|TRBJ2-1
CASSFLGGGGNSYNEQFF
TGTGCCAGCAGTTTTCTTGGTGGTGGGGGGAACTCCTACAATGAGCAGTTCTTC
>TRBV5-5|once|TRBD1|TRBJ1-5
CASSSQIWTGGFSNQPQHF
TGTGCCAGCAGCTCCCAAATATGGACAGGGGGCTTTAGCAATCAGCCCCAGCATTTT
>TRBV7-6|many|-|TRBJ2-7
CASSPAPLLEQYF
TGTGCCAGCAGCCCCGCCCCACTTTTAGAGCAGTACTTC
>TRBV29-1|many|-|TRBJ1-2
CSVEAGSNYGYTF
TGCAGCGTTGAAGCTGGGTCAAACTATGGCTACACCTTC